This paragraph reports one T cell receptor beta chain. Its specificity is unknown. This entry comes from a study of T cells in Graves' hyperthyroidism and ophthalmopathy. Broader study findings: The model forecast ophthalmopathy, anticipating it by a median about 6.5 months before onset.

Researchers barred patients who had uncontrolled infection, other autoimmune disease, pregnancy or lactation. Amplification targeted TCR beta CDR3 regions from RNA transcripts. The TCR CDR3 was amplified in a first-round RT-PCR using the HTBI primer set. From the multiplex PCR reads, TCRdb called clonotypes with MiXCR, one entry per CDR3 protein. Here the sample spans under 750,000 distinct CDR3 sequences, roughly 20% being singletons. V dropped 4 bases and J dropped 6 bases, with 33 bases sitting between them. CDR1 and CDR2 (germline): SGHVS, FNYEAQ. This CDR3 comprises 21 residues. The V and J genes are TRBV7-6 and TRBJ2-2; TRBD1 might be the D (7 bases). This TCR was recovered from a woman aged 50 to 65 with Graves' hyperthyroidism that later progressed to Graves' ophthalmopathy. The specimen sequenced was blood. For the CDR3, the DNA is TGTGCCAGCAGCTCCCCCGGGCCGGGACAGCCGGGGGTTGGGCCCGCCGGGGAGCTGTTTTTT. Protein sequence: CASSSPGPGQPGVGPAGELFF.